The 7 T cell receptor beta chains listed next were all sequenced from one sample in a study of T cells after yellow fever vaccination. TCRdb redid the calling of the 5' RACE reads with MiXCR, one entry per CDR3 protein. Seen here are tens of thousands of distinct CDR3 sequences, approximately 7.4% observed once, and the top ten hold 35% to 40%. This specimen consisted of CD8+ T cells sorted from PBMCs, obtained 15 days after the yellow fever booster vaccination. Receptors originate from a man aged 30-40 years who received the YFV17D yellow fever vaccine.

This clonotype came up many times. V and J are TRBV11-3 and TRBJ2-3; D is perhaps TRBD2 (6 bases). Between the trimmed V and J ends, which lost 1 base and 10 bases, there was a span of 15 bases. This CDR3 is 14 amino acids long. Germline CDR1 is SGHNT and CDR2 is YENEEA. The CDR3 sequence is CASSLGSTGGAQYF. The CDR3 DNA reads as TGTGCCAGCAGCTTAGGGTCGACGGGCGGGGCGCAGTATTTT. Full variable domain (missing parts from reference TRBV11-3 and TRBJ2-3): EAGVVQSPRYKIIEKKQPVAFWCNPISGHNTLYWYLQNLGQGPELLIRYENEEAVDDSQLPKDRFSAERLKGVDSTLKIQPAELGDSAVYLCASSLGSTGGAQYFGPGTRLTVL.

Many counts were recorded for this clonotype. The chain uses TRBV5-4 and TRBJ2-1, with 12 positions matching TRBD2. The junction had 6 bases not matched to a gene; V was cut back by 4 bases and J by 4 bases. Looked up from germline, CDR1 is SGHNT and CDR2 is YYREEE (reference sequence). The CDR3 is 16 residues long. CDR3 amino acids: CASSGELAGGYNEQFF. As DNA, the CDR3 is TGTGCCAGCAGCGGGGAACTAGCGGGAGGTTACAATGAGCAGTTCTTC.

As for this clonotype: This may stem from a read error, because a much larger clone lies one nucleotide away. The chain employs TRBV27 and TRBJ2-1; 7 bases are a match to TRBD2. Germline values: CDR1 MNHEY, CDR2 SMNVEV (reference sequence). V lost 5 bases to trimming and J lost 6 bases; unmatched junction nucleotides: 10. The CDR3 has 15 residues. The CDR3 is CASSVLAEPSNEQFF. In nucleotides, the CDR3 is TGTGCCAGCAGTGTCCTAGCGGAGCCGAGCAATGAGCAGTTCTTC.

This clonotype was detected many times. The chain's CDR3 is CASSYPRNEQYF. DNA of the CDR3: TGTGCCAGCAGTTACCCCAGAAACGAGCAGTACTTC. The V call is TRBV6-6, the J call TRBJ2-7, with D unclear. V dropped 2 bases and J dropped 5 bases, with 7 bases sitting between them. The CDR3 loop spans 12 amino acids. The V gene's germline CDR1 is MNHNY and CDR2 SVGAGI (reference sequence).

This clonotype has ten or more counts. The V call is TRBV28, the J call TRBJ2-6; D not certain. Germline assignment: CDR1 MDHEN and CDR2 SYDVKM. The CDR3 has 14 amino acids. Trimming cost V 2 bases and J 2 bases, with 4 bases left between them. The chain's CDR3 is CASSLEAGANVLTF. For the CDR3, the DNA is TGTGCCAGCAGTTTAGAGGCTGGGGCCAACGTCCTGACTTTC.

This clonotype has ten or more counts. This sequence joins TRBV12-3 or TRBV12-4 and TRBJ1-1, with 8 bases matching TRBD1. The trim removed 5 bases at V and 4 bases at J, leaving 9 bases unmatched. This CDR3 spans 15 amino acids. The CDR3 DNA sequence: TGTGCCAGCAGTCCGCGGACAGGGATGGGCACTGAAGCTTTCTTT. Residues: CASSPRTGMGTEAFF.

At least ten counts were recorded for this clonotype. This sequence joins TRBV19 and TRBJ1-1; D unclear. Germline values: CDR1 LNHDA, CDR2 SQIVND (reference sequence). This CDR3 comprises 13 residues. V was cut by 3 bases and J by 1 base, with 6 bases left in between. This chain's CDR3 is CASSIYGNTEAFF. CDR3 DNA: TGTGCCAGTAGTATTTATGGGAACACTGAAGCTTTCTTT.